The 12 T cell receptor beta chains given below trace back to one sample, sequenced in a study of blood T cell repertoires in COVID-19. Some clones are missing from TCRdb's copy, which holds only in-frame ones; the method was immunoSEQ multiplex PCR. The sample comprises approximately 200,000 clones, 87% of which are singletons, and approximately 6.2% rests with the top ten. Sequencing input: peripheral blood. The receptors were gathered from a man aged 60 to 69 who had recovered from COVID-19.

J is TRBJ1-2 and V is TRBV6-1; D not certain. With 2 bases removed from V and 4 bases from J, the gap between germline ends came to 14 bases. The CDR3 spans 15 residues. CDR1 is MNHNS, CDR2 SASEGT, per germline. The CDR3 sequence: CASSEIVGRPYGYTF. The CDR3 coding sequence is TGTGCCAGCAGTGAAATCGTCGGGAGGCCCTATGGCTACACCTTC.

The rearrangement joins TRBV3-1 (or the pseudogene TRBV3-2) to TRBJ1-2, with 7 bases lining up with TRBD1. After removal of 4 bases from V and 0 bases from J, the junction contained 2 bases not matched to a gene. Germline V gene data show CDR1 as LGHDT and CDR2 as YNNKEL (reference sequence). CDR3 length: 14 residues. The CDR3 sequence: CASSPTGTNYGYTF. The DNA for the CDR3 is TGTGCCAGCAGCCCGACAGGGACTAACTATGGCTACACCTTC.

The CDR3 coding sequence is TGTGCCAGCAGCCAAGATGTGGGCACTAGCGGGAATAAGAACACAGATACGCAGTATTTT. Translating it yields CASSQDVGTSGNKNTDTQYF. This chain uses TRBV4-2 with TRBJ2-3; 10 bases line up with TRBD2. This CDR3 has 20 amino acids. Losses at the gene ends were 0 bases for V and 2 bases for J; bases not matched to a gene: 14. CDR1 is LGHNA, CDR2 YNFKEQ, per germline.

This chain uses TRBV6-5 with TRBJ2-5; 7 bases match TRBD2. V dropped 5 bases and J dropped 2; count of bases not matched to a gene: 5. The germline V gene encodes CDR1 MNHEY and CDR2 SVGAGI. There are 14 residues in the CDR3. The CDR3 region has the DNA TGTGCCAGCAGTAGCGGGACTTCTCAAGAGACCCAGTACTTC. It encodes CASSSGTSQETQYF.

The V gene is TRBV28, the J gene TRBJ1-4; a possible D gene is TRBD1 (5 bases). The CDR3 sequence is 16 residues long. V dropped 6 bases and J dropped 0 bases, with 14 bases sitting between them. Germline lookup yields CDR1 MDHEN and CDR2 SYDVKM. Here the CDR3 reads CASRDHDSSTNEKLFF. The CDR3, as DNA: TGTGCCAGCAGGGACCACGACAGCTCAACTAATGAAAAACTGTTTTTT. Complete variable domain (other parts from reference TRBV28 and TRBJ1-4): DVKVTQSSRYLVKRTGEKVFLECVQDMDHENMFWYRQDPGLGLRLIYFSYDVKMKEKGDIPEGYSVSREKKERFSLILESASTNQTSMYLCASRDHDSSTNEKLFFGSGTQLSVL.

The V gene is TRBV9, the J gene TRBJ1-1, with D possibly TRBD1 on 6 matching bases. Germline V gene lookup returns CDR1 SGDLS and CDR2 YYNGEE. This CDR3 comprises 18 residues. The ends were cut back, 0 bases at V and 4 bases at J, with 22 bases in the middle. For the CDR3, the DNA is TGTGCCAGCAGCGTAGGGTTTATCGGGGGGAGAGGGGGCACTGAAGCTTTCTTT. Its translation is CASSVGFIGGRGGTEAFF.

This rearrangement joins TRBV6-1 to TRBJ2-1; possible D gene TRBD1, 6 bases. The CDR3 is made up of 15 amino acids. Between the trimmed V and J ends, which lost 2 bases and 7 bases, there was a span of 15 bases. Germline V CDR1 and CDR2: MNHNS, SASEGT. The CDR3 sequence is CASSEFGLQGNEQFF. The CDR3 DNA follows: TGTGCCAGCAGTGAATTCGGACTCCAGGGGAATGAGCAGTTCTTC.

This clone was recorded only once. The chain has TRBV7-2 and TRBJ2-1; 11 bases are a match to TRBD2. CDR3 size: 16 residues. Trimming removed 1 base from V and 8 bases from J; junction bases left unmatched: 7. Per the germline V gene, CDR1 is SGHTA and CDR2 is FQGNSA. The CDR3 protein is CASSLGLAGGGHEQFF. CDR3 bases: TGTGCCAGCAGCTTAGGGCTAGCGGGAGGAGGGCATGAGCAGTTCTTC.

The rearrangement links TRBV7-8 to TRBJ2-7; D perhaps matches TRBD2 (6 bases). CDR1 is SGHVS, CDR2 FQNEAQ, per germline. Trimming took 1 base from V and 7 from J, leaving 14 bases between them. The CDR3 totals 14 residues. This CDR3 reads CASSLVPSVGEQYF. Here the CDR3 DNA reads TGTGCCAGCAGCTTAGTACCTAGCGTCGGGGAGCAGTACTTC.

CDR3 loop: CASSHAGVSEKLFF. CDR3 DNA: TGCGCCAGCAGTCATGCAGGGGTTTCTGAAAAACTGTTTTTT. The chain employs TRBV5-1 and TRBJ1-4; perhaps TRBD1 as D (6 bases). CDR1 is SGHRS, CDR2 YFSETQ, per germline. V lost 5 bases, J lost 7 bases, and 15 bases lay in between. This CDR3 contains 14 residues.

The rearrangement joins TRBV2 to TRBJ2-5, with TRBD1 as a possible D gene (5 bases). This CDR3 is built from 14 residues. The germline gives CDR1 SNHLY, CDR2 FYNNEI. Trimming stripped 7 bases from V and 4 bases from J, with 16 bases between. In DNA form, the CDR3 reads TGTGCCAGCAACACAGGCGGTAAGGTAGAGACCCAGTACTTC. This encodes CASNTGGKVETQYF.

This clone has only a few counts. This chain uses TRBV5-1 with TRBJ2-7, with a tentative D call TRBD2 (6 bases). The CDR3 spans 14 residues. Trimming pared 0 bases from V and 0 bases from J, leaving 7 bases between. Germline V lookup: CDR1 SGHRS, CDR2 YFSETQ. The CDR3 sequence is CASSLDGSSYEQYF. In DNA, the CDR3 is TGCGCCAGCAGCTTGGACGGGAGCTCCTACGAGCAGTACTTC.